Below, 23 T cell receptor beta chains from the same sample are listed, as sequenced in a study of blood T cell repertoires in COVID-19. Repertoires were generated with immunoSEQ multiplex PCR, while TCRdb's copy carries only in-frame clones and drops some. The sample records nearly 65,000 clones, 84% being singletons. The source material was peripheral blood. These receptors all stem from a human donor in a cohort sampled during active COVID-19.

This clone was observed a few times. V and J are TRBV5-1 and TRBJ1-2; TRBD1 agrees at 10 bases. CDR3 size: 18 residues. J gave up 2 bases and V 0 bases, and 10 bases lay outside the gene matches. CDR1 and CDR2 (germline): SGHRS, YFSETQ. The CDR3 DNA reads TGCGCCAGCAGCTTGGGGGGGACAGGGGTATCATCCAACTATGGCTACACCTTC. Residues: CASSLGGTGVSSNYGYTF.

CDR3 in amino acids: CAISEPSGINTGELFF. CDR3 DNA: TGTGCCATCAGTGAGCCGTCAGGGATCAACACCGGGGAGCTGTTTTTT. The rearrangement links TRBV10-3 to TRBJ2-2; tentatively, D is TRBD1 (5 bases). V lost 2 bases and J 2 bases, leaving 12 bases between the germline ends. The germline gives CDR1 ENHRY, CDR2 SYGVKD. The CDR3 consists of 16 residues.

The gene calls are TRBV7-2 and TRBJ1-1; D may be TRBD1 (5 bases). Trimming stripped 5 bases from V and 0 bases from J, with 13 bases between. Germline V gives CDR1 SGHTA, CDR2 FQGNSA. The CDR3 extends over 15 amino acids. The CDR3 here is CASSPRTGVNTEAFF. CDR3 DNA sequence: TGTGCCAGCAGCCCTCGGACGGGGGTGAACACTGAAGCTTTCTTT.

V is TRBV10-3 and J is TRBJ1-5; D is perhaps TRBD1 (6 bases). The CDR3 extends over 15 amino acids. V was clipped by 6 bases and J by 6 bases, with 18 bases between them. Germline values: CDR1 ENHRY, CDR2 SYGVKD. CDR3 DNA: TGTGCCATCAGCTGGGGGGGGGCGTTGGGTCAGCCCCAGCATTTT. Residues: CAISWGGALGQPQHF.

CDR3 nucleotides: TGTGCCAGCAGCACCTATGCATGGGAGACCCAGTACTTC. This translates into CASSTYAWETQYF. The chain couples TRBV6-2 or TRBV6-3 to TRBJ2-5; D call uncertain. The CDR3 length is 13 residues. With 6 bases removed from V and 5 bases from J, the gap between germline ends came to 13 bases. CDR1 and CDR2 (germline): MNHEY, SVGEGT.

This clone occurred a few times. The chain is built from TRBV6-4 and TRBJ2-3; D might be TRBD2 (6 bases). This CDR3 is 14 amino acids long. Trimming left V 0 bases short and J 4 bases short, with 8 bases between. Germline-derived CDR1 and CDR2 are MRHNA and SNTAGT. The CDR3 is CASSDSASADTQYF. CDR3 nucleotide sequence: TGTGCCAGCAGTGACTCGGCTAGCGCAGATACGCAGTATTTT.

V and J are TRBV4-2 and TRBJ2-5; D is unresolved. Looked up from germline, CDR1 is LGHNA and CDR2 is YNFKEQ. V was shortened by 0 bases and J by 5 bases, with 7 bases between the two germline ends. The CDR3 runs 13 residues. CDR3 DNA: TGTGCCAGCAGCCAAGATCGGCGGGAGACCCAGTACTTC. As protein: CASSQDRRETQYF.

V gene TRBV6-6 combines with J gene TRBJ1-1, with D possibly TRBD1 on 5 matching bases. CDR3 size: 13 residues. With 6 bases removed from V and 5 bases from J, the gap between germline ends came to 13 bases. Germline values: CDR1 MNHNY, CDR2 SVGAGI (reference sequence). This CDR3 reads CASRRDSQTEAFF. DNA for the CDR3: TGTGCCAGCAGGAGGGACTCTCAGACTGAAGCTTTCTTT.

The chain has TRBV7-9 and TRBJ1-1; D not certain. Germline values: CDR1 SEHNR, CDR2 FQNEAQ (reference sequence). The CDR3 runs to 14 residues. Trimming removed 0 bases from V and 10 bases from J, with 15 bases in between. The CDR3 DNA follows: TGTGCCAGCAGCTTAGCCGTTCATTTGCGCGGAGCTTTCTTT. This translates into CASSLAVHLRGAFF.

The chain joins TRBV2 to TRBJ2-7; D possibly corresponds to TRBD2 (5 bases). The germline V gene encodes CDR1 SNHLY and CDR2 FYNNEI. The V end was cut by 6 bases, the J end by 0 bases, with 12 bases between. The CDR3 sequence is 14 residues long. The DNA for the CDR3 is TGTGCCAGCAGCCGGGAACCCACCTCCTACGAGCAGTACTTC. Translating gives CASSREPTSYEQYF.

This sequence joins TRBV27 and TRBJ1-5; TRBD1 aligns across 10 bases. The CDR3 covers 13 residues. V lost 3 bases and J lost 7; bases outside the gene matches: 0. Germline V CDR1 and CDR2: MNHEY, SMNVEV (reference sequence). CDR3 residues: CASSLGQGQPQHF. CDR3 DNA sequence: TGTGCCAGCAGTTTGGGACAGGGGCAGCCCCAGCATTTT.

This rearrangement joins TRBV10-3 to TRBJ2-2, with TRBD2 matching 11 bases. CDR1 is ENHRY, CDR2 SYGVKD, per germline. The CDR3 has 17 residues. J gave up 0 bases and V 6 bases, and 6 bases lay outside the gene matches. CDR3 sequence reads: CAIRPTSGGTNTGELFF. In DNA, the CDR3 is TGTGCCATCAGACCTACTAGCGGGGGAACGAACACCGGGGAGCTGTTTTTT.

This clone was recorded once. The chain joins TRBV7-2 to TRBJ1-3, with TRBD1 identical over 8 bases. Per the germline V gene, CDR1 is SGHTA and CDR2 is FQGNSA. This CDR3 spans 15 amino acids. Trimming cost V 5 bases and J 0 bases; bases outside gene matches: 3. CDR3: CASSLDRGSGNTIYF. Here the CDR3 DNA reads TGTGCCAGCAGCCTAGACAGGGGCTCTGGAAACACCATATATTTT.

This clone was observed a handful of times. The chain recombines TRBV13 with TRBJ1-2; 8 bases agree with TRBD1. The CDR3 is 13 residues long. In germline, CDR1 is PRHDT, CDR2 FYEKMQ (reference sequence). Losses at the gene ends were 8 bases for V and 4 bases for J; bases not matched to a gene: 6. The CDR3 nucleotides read TGTGCCAGCCCCGGACAGGGCGGCTATGGCTACACCTTC. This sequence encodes CASPGQGGYGYTF.

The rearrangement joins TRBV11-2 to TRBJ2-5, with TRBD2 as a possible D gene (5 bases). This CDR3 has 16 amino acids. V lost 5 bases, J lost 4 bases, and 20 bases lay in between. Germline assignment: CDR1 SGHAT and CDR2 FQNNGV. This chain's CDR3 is CASSPDPASYGETQYF. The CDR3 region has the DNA TGTGCCAGCAGCCCCGACCCGGCTAGCTATGGAGAGACCCAGTACTTC.

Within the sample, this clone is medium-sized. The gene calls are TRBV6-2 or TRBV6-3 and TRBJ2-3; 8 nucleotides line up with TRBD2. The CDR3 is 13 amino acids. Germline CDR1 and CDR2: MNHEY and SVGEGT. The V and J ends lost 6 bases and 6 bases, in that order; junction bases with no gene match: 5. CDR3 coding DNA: TGTGCCAGCAGCGGGAGGGCCGAGGATACGCAGTATTTT. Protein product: CASSGRAEDTQYF.

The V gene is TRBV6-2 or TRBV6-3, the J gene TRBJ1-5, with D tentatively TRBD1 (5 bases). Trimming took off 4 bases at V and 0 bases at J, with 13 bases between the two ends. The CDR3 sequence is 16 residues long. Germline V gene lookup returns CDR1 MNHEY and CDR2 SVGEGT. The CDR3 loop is CASSSKGPYSNQPQHF. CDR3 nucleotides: TGTGCCAGCAGTTCTAAGGGGCCTTATAGCAATCAGCCCCAGCATTTT.

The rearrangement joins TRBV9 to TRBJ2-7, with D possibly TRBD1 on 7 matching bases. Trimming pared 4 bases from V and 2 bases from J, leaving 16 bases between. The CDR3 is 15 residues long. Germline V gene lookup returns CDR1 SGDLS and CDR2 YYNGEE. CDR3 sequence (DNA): TGTGCCAGCAGCCCCGGAGGGGGCAGACCCTACGAGCAGTACTTC. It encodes CASSPGGGRPYEQYF.

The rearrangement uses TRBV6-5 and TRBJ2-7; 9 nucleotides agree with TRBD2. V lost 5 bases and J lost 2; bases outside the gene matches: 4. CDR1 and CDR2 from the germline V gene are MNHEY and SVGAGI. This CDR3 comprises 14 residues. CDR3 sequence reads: CASSLAGPTYEQYF. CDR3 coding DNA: TGTGCCAGCAGTCTAGCGGGGCCAACCTACGAGCAGTACTTC.

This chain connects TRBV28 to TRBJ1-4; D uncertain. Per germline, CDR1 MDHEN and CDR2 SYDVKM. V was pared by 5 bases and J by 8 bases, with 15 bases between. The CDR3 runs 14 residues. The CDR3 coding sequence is TGTGCCAGCAGTGCAGCCGGGGTTTGGGAAAAACTGTTTTTT. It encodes CASSAAGVWEKLFF.

Here the CDR3 DNA reads TGTGCCAGCAGCCGCGTGCGGGGTACGCAGTATTTT. Translating gives CASSRVRGTQYF. The chain is built from TRBV9 and TRBJ2-3; maybe TRBD2 (6 bases). This CDR3 is 12 amino acids long. Germline V gives CDR1 SGDLS, CDR2 YYNGEE. The germline V and J ends were trimmed by 4 bases and 8 bases, with 11 bases remaining between them.

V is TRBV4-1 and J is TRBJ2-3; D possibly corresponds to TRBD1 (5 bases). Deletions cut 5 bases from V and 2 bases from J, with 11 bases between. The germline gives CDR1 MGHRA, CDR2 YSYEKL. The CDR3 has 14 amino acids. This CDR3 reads CASSNRQSTDTQYF. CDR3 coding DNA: TGCGCCAGCAGCAACAGACAGTCCACAGATACGCAGTATTTT.

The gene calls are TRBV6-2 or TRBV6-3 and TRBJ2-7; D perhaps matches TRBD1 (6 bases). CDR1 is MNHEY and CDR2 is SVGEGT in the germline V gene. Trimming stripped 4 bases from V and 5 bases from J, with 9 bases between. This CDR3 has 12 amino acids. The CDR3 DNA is TGTGCCAGCAGTTTAGGGGGAGACGAGCAGTACTTC. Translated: CASSLGGDEQYF.